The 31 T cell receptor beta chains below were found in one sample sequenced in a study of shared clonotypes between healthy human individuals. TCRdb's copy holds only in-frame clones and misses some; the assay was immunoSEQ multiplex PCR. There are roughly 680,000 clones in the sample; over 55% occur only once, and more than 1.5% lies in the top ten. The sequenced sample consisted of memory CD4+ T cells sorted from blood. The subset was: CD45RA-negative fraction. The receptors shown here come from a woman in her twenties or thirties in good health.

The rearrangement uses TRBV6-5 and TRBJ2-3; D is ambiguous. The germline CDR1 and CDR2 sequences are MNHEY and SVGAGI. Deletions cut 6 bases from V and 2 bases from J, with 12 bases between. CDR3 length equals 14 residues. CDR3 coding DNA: TGTGCCAGCAGACGTGATCCCTACACAGATACGCAGTATTTT. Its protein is CASRRDPYTDTQYF.

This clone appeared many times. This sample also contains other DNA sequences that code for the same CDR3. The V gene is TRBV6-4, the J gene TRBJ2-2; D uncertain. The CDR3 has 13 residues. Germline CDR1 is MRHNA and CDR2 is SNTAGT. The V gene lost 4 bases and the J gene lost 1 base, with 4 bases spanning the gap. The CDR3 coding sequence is TGTGCCAGCAGTGCGCAGAACACCGGGGAGCTGTTTTTT. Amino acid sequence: CASSAQNTGELFF.

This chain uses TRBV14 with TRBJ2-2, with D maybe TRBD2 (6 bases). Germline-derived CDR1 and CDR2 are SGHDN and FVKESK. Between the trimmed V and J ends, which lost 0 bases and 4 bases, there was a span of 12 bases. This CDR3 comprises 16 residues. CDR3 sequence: CASSQEGLASTGELFF. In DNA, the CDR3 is TGTGCCAGCAGCCAAGAGGGTCTAGCGAGCACCGGGGAGCTGTTTTTT. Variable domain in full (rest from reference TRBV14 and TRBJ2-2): EAGVTQFPSHSVIEKGQTVTLRCDPISGHDNLYWYRRVMGKEIKFLLHFVKESKQDESGMPNNRFLAERTGGTYSTLKVQPAELEDSGVYFCASSQEGLASTGELFFGEGSRLTVL.

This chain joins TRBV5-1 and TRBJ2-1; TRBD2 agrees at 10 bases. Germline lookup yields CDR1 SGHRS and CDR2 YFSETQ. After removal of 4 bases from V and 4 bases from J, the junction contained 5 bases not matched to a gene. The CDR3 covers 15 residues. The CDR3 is CASSPLAGEYNEQFF. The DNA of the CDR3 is TGCGCCAGCAGCCCGCTAGCGGGGGAATACAATGAGCAGTTCTTC.

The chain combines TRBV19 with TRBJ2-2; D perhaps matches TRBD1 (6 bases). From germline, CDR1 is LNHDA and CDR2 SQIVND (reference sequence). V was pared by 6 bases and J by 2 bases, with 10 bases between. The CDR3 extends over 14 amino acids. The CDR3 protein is CASRRQANTGELFF. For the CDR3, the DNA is TGTGCCAGTAGGAGACAGGCCAACACCGGGGAGCTGTTTTTT.

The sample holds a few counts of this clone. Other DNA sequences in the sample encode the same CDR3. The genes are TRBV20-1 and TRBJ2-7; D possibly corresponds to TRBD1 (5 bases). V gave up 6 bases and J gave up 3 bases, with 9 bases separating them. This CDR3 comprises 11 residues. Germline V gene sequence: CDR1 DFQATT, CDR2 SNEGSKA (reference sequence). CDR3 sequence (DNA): TGCAGTGCCCCCCAGGGCTACGAGCAGTACTTC. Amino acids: CSAPQGYEQYF.

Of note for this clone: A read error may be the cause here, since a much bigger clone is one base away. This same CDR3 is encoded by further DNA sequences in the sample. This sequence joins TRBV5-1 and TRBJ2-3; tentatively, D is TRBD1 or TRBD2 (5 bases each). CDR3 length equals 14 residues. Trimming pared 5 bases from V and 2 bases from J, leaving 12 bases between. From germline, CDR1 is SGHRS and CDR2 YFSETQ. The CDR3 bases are TGCGCCAGCAGTTTCGGGACCCTCACAGATACGCAGTATTTT. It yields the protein CASSFGTLTDTQYF.

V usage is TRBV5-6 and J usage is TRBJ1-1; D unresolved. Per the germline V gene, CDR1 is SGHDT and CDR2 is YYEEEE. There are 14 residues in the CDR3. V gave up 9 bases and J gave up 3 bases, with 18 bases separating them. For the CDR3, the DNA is TGTGCCACCCGACGTAAGGCTAGGGACACTGAAGCTTTCTTT. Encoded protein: CATRRKARDTEAFF.

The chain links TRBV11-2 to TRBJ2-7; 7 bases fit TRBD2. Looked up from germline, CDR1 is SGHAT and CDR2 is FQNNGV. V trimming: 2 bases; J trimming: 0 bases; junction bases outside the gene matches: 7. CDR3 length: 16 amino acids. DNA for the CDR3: TGTGCCAGCAGCTTAAGCCCAGCGGGGATCTCCTACGAGCAGTACTTC. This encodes CASSLSPAGISYEQYF.

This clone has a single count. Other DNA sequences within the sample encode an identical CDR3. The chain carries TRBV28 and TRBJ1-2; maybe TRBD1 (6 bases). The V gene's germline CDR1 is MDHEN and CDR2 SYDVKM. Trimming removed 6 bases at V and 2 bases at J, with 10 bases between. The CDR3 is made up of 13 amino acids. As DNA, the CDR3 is TGTGCCAGCAGCCTCACAGGGAACTATGGCTACACCTTC. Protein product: CASSLTGNYGYTF.

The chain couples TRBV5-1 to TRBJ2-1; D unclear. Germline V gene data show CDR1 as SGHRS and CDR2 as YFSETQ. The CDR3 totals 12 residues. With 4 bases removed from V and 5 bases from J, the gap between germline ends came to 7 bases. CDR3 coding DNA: TGCGCCAGCAGCGGGTGGGACAATGAGCAGTTCTTC. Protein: CASSGWDNEQFF.

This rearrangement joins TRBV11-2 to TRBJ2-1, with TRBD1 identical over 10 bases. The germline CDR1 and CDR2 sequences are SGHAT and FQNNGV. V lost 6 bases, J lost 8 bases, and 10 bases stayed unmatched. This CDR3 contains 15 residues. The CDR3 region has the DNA TGTGCCAGCAGAGAATCCGGGACAGGGGATCATGAGCAGTTCTTC. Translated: CASRESGTGDHEQFF.

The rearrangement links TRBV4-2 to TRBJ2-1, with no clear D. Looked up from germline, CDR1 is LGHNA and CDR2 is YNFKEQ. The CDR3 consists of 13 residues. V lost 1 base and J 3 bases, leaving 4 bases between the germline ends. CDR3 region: CASSQVVYNEQFF. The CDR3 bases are TGTGCCAGCAGCCAAGTGGTCTACAATGAGCAGTTCTTC.

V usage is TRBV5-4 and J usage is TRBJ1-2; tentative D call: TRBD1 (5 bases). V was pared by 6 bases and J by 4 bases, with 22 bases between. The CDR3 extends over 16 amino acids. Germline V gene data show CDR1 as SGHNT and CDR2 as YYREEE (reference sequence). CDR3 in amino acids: CASIRDVGNPLYGYTF. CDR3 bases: TGTGCCAGCATCAGGGACGTGGGGAATCCTCTCTATGGCTACACCTTC.

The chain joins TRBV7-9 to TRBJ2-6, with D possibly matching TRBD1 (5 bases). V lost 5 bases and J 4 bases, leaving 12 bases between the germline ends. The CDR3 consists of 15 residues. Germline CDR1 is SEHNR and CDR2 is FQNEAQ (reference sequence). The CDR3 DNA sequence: TGTGCCAGCAGCCCCACAGGTTTCGGGGCCAACGTCCTGACTTTC. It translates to CASSPTGFGANVLTF.

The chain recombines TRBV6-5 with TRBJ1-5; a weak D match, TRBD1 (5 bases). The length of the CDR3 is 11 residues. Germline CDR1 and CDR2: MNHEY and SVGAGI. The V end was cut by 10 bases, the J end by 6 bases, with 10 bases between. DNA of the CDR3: TGTGCCACCTGGACAAGTCAGCCCCAGCATTTT. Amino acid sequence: CATWTSQPQHF.

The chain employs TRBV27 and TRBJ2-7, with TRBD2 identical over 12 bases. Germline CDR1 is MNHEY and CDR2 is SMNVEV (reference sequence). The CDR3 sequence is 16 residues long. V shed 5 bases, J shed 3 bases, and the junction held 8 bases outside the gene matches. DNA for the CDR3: TGTGCCAGCAGTCCACCCTTGACTAGCGGGGGCTACGAGCAGTACTTC. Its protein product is CASSPPLTSGGYEQYF.

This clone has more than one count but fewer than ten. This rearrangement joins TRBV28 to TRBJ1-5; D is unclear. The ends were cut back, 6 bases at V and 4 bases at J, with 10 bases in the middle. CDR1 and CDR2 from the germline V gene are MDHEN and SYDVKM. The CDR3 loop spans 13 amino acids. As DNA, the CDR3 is TGTGCCAGCAGCTCCTTAGCGAATCAGCCCCAGCATTTT. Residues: CASSSLANQPQHF.

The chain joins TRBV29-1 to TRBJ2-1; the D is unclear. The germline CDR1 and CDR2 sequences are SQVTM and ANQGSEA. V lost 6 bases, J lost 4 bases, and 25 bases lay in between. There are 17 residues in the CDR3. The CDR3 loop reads CSVQRMGYSGNYNEQFF. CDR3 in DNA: TGCAGCGTACAAAGGATGGGGTACTCGGGTAATTACAATGAGCAGTTCTTC.

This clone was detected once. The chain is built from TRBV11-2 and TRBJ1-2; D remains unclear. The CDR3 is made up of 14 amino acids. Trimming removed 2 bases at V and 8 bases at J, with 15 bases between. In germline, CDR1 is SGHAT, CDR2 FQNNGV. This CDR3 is CASSLNGARGGYTF. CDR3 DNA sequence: TGTGCCAGCAGCTTAAACGGTGCGAGAGGAGGCTACACCTTC.

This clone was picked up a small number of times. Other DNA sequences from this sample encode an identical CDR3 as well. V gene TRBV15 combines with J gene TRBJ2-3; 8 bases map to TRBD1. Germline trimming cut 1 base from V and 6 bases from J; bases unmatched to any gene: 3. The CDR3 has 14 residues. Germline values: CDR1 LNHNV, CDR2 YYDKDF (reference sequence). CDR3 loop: CATSRGTGSDTQYF. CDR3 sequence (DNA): TGTGCCACCAGCAGAGGGACAGGGAGTGATACGCAGTATTTT.

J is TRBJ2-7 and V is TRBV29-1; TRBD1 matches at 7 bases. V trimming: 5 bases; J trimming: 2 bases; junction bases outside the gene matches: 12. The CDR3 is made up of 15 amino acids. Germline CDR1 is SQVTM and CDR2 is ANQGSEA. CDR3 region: CSVSLPGQRTYEQYF. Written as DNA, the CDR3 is TGCAGCGTTTCTCTCCCGGGACAGCGAACCTACGAGCAGTACTTC.

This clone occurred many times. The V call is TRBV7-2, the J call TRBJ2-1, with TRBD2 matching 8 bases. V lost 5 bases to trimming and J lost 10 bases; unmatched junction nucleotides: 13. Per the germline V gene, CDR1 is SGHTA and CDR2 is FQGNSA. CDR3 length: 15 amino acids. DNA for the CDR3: TGTGCCAGCAGCCAGACGGCCCTAGTAGCGGGGGAGCAGTTCTTC. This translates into CASSQTALVAGEQFF.

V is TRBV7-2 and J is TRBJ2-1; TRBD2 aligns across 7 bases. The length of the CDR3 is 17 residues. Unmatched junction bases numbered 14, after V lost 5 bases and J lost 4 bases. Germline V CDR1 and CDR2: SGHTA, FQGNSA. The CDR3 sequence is CASSPPPGREKYNEQFF. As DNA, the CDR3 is TGTGCCAGCAGCCCCCCCCCGGGGCGGGAGAAGTACAATGAGCAGTTCTTC.

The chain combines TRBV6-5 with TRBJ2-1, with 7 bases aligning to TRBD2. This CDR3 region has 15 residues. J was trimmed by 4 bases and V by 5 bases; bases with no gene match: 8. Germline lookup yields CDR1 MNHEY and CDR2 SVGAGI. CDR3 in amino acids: CASSLVSGAYNEQFF. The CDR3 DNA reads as TGTGCCAGCAGTCTCGTCAGCGGGGCATACAATGAGCAGTTCTTC.

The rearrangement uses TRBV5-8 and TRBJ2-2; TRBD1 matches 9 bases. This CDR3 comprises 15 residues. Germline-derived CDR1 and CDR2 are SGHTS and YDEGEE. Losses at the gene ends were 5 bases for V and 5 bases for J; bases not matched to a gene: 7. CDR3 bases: TGTGCCAGCAGATGGACAGGGGACTGGACCGGGGAGCTGTTTTTT. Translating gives CASRWTGDWTGELFF.

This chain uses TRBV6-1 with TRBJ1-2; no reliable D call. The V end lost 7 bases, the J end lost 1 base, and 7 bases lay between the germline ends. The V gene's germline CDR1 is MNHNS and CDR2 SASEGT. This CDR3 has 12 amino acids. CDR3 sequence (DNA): TGTGCCAGCATGGGAAGTAACTATGGCTACACCTTC. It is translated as CASMGSNYGYTF.

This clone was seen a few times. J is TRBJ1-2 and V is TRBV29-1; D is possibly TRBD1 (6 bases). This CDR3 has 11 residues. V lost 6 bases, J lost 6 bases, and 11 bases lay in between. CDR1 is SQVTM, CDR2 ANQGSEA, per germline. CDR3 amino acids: CSVRGADGYTF. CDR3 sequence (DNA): TGCAGCGTCCGGGGGGCGGATGGCTACACCTTC.

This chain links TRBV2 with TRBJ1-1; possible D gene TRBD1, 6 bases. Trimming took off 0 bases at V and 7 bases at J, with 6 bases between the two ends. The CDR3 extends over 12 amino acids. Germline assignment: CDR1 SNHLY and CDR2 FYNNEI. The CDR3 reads CASSEATGEAFF. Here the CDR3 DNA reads TGTGCCAGCAGTGAAGCGACAGGTGAAGCTTTCTTT.

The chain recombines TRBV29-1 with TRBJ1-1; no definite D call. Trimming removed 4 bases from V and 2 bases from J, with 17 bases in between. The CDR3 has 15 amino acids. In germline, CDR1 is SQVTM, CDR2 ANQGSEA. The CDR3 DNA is TGCAGCGTTGTTTTGGTCCCACAGATAAACACTGAAGCTTTCTTT. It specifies CSVVLVPQINTEAFF.

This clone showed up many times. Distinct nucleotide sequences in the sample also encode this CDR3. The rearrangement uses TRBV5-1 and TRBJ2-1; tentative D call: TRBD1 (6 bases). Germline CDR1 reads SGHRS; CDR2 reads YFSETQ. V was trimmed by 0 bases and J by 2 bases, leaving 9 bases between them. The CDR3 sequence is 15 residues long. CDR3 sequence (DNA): TGCGCCAGCAGCTTGGACAGGGTCGCCTACAATGAGCAGTTCTTC. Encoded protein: CASSLDRVAYNEQFF.